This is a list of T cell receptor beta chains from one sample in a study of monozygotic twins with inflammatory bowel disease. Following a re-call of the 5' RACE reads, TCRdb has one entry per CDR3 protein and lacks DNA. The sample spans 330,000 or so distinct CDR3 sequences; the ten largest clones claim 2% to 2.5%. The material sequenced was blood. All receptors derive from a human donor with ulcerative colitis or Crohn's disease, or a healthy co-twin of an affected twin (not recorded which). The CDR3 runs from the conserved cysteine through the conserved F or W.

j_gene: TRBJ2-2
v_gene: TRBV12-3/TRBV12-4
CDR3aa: CASRGAGVGTGELFF

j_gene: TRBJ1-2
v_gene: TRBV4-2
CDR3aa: CASSPSPPDRGDGYTF

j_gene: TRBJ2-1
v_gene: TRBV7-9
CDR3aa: CASRGLPGNEQFF

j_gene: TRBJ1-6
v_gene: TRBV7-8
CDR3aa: CASSLADGTGVSPLHF

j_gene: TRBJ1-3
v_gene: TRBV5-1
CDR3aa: CASSLNVPGASGNTIYF

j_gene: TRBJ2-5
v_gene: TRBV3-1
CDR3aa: CASSQSETQYF

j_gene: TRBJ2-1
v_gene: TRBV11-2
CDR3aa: CASSLAGDTYNEQFF

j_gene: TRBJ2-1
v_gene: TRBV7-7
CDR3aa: CASSPAGLAGGYEQFF

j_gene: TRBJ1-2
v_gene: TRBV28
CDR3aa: CASKSPSNYGYTF

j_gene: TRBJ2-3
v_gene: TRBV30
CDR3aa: CAWSLQLFSTDTQYF

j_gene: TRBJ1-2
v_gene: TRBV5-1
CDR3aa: CASSPGQGRNEGYTF

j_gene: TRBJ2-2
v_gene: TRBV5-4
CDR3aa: CASSLGQNIDTGELFF

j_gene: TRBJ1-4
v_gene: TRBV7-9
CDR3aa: CASSPRDSNNEKLFF

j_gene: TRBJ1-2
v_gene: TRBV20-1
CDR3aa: CSARDGRENIYGYTF

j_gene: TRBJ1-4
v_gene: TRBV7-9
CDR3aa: CASKGQGNLVQEKLFF

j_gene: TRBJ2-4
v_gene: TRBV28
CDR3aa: CASSSRDWGGKNIQYF

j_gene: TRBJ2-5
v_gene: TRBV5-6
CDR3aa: CASSLFAGDQETQYF

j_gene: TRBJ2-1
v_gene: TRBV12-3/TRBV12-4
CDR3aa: CASRHTSGPYNEQFF

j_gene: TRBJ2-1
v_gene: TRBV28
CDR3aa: CASSFSSAVRGEQFF

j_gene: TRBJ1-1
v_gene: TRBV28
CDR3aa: CASSLEAGWTMNTEAFF

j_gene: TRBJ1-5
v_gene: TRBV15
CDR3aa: CATNQVTGGTQHF

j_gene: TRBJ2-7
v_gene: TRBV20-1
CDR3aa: CSARPPPYEQYF

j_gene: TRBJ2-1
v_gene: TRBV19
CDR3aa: CASSSPDRADRNEQFF

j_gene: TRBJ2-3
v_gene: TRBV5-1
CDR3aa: CASGFSGSSTDTQYF

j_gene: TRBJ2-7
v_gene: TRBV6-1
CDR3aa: CASSAGTSGSYEQYF

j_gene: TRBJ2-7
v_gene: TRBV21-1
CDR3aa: CASSKGPPIPSTYEQYF